This T cell receptor (beta chain) was documented in a study of blood T cell repertoires in COVID-19. Clones were sequenced by immunoSEQ multiplex PCR, and TCRdb holds only the in-frame ones, with some missing. The data show approximately 280,000 clones, with 85% seen just once and approximately 5.1% held by the top ten. Sequenced input: peripheral blood. The sequence was collected from a man in his fifties with active or convalescent COVID-19.

The CDR3 is CASSEGANSGNTIYF. The CDR3, as DNA: TGTGCCAGCAGTGAAGGGGCAAACTCTGGAAACACCATATATTTT. This chain joins TRBV25-1 and TRBJ1-3; tentatively, D is TRBD1 (5 bases). Germline CDR1 is MGHDK and CDR2 is SYGVNS. The CDR3 is 15 residues long. Trimming left V 2 bases short and J 0 bases short, with 8 bases between.